Below, 32 T cell receptor beta chains from the same sample are listed, as sequenced in a study of cytomegalovirus exposure and HLA in healthy donors. The PCR was carried out with 60 Vbeta primers and 13 Jbeta primers. Libraries were prepared by immunoSEQ multiplex PCR; TCRdb keeps only in-frame clonotypes and omits some of them. The data hold 150,000 to 200,000 clones, with roughly two thirds observed a single time. The source material was PBMCs. These receptors were taken from a woman under 30 in good health and CMV-seropositive.

This chain connects TRBV27 to TRBJ1-1; 8 bases map to TRBD1. The CDR3 totals 14 residues. The junction had 5 bases not matched to a gene; V was cut back by 5 bases and J by 3 bases. Per the germline V gene, CDR1 is MNHEY and CDR2 is SMNVEV (reference sequence). The CDR3 DNA sequence: TGTGCCAGCAGTCCTCCGACAGGGGACACTGAAGCTTTCTTT. Translated: CASSPPTGDTEAFF.

This clone was observed a handful of times. The V call is TRBV7-3, the J call TRBJ2-5, with 8 bases matching TRBD2. The CDR3 is 15 amino acids. V lost 2 bases to trimming and J lost 1 base; unmatched junction nucleotides: 3. Germline values: CDR1 SGHTA, CDR2 FQGTGA. The CDR3 DNA sequence: TGTGCCAGCAGCTTAGCGGGAGGCCTCCAAGAGACCCAGTACTTC. Translating it yields CASSLAGGLQETQYF.

This clone appeared a few times. V gene TRBV5-6 combines with J gene TRBJ1-2; D may be TRBD1 (6 bases). The germline V and J ends were trimmed by 0 bases and 2 bases, with 8 bases remaining between them. The length of the CDR3 is 14 residues. Germline V gene lookup returns CDR1 SGHDT and CDR2 YYEEEE. The CDR3: CASSLGQGNYGYTF. For the CDR3, the DNA is TGTGCCAGCAGCTTGGGGCAGGGGAACTATGGCTACACCTTC.

In its sample, this clone was seen once. The CDR3 loop is CASSTPTVGDMNTEAFF. In DNA, the CDR3 is TGTGCCAGTAGTACCCCGACAGTAGGGGATATGAACACTGAAGCTTTCTTT. J is TRBJ1-1 and V is TRBV19; tentative D call: TRBD1 (5 bases). The CDR3 has 17 residues. The germline gives CDR1 LNHDA, CDR2 SQIVND (reference sequence). V shed 4 bases and J shed 0 bases, with 18 bases lying between them. Filled out from reference TRBV19 and TRBJ1-1, the complete variable domain reads DGGITQSPKYLFRKEGQNVTLSCEQNLNHDAMYWYRQDPGQGLRLIYYSQIVNDFQKGDIAEGYSVSREKKESFPLTVTSAQKNPTAFYLCASSTPTVGDMNTEAFFGQGTRLTVV.

This sequence joins TRBV5-6 and TRBJ2-7; no clear D gene. Per the germline V gene, CDR1 is SGHDT and CDR2 is YYEEEE. V was clipped by 1 base and J by 4 bases, with 15 bases between them. This CDR3 has 15 amino acids. As DNA, the CDR3 is TGTGCCAGCAGCTTGCACGACATGAGACGTTACGAGCAGTACTTC. This translates into CASSLHDMRRYEQYF.

The V gene is TRBV6-6, the J gene TRBJ2-7; 8 nucleotides agree with TRBD2. Germline V gene data show CDR1 as MNHNY and CDR2 as SVGAGI (reference sequence). This CDR3 comprises 15 residues. J gave up 4 bases and V 4 bases, and 9 bases lay outside the gene matches. CDR3 in DNA: TGTGCCAGCAGTTGGACTAGCCCCGACGGATACGAGCAGTACTTC. Protein: CASSWTSPDGYEQYF.

The chain couples TRBV4-3 to TRBJ1-6; possible D gene TRBD1, 5 bases. The CDR3 has 15 residues. The germline CDR1 and CDR2 sequences are LGHNA and YSLEER. Trimming took 0 bases from V and 9 from J, leaving 12 bases between them. The CDR3 nucleotides read TGCGCCAGCAGCCAAGATACGGCAGGGTCTTCACCCCTCCACTTT. Amino acid sequence: CASSQDTAGSSPLHF.

The table lists this clone with a few counts. The chain recombines TRBV7-3 with TRBJ2-3; 12 bases are shared with TRBD2. J lost 3 bases, V lost 2 bases, and 3 bases had no gene match. CDR3 size: 16 residues. The V gene's germline CDR1 is SGHTA and CDR2 FQGTGA. Here the CDR3 DNA reads TGTGCCAGCAGCTTACTCGGACTAGCGGGAACAGATACGCAGTATTTT. This encodes CASSLLGLAGTDTQYF.

This clone occurred a few times. The V gene is TRBV7-6, the J gene TRBJ2-7; the D is unclear. Germline CDR1 SGHVS, CDR2 FNYEAQ. The V end lost 1 base, the J end lost 1 base, and 11 bases lay between the germline ends. The CDR3 has 15 residues. The CDR3 reads CASSLEQPGSYEQYF. In DNA, the CDR3 is TGTGCCAGCAGCTTAGAACAGCCCGGATCCTACGAGCAGTACTTC.

This chain joins TRBV6-5 and TRBJ2-7; D might be TRBD1 (7 bases). The germline V gene has CDR1 MNHEY and CDR2 SVGAGI. The length of the CDR3 is 16 residues. Trimming took off 0 bases at V and 7 bases at J, with 19 bases between the two ends. Here the CDR3 reads CASSYSRVGGGGEQYF. CDR3 DNA: TGTGCCAGCAGTTACTCCCGTGTCGGAGGGGGCGGAGAGCAGTACTTC.

In DNA, the CDR3 is TGTGCCAGCAGCTTTCAGGGATTTGAGCAGTACTTC. Translation: CASSFQGFEQYF. The rearrangement links TRBV7-9 to TRBJ2-5; D perhaps matches TRBD1 (5 bases). Per the germline V gene, CDR1 is SEHNR and CDR2 is FQNEAQ (reference sequence). The CDR3 is 12 amino acids. V lost 3 bases, J lost 11 bases, and 13 bases lay in between.

V is TRBV5-1 and J is TRBJ2-5; a possible D gene is TRBD1 (6 bases). Trimming removed 0 bases from V and 0 bases from J, with 12 bases in between. The CDR3 runs to 16 residues. Per the germline V gene, CDR1 is SGHRS and CDR2 is YFSETQ. The DNA for the CDR3 is TGCGCCAGCAGCTTGGGATCCGGACAGTACCAAGAGACCCAGTACTTC. Translating it yields CASSLGSGQYQETQYF. The variable domain in full, completed from reference TRBV5-1 and TRBJ2-5, reads KAGVTQTPRYLIKTRGQQVTLSCSPISGHRSVSWYQQTPGQGLQFLFEYFSETQRNKGNFPGRFSGRQFSNSRSEMNVSTLELGDSALYLCASSLGSGQYQETQYFGPGTRLLVL.

This clone was counted a few times. The CDR3 nucleotides are TGCAGCGTAACGACTAGCGGGAGGCAATACGAGCAGTACTTC. It yields the protein CSVTTSGRQYEQYF. The chain couples TRBV29-1 to TRBJ2-5; 13 bases line up with TRBD2. The DNA matches TRBJ2-7 better at its end, which makes the J call doubtful. The CDR3 spans 14 residues. Germline lookup yields CDR1 SQVTM and CDR2 ANQGSEA.

The chain recombines TRBV27 with TRBJ2-5, with unresolved D. Germline V gene lookup returns CDR1 MNHEY and CDR2 SMNVEV (reference sequence). The CDR3 extends over 13 amino acids. V was pared by 4 bases and J by 1 base, with 7 bases between. CDR3 nucleotides: TGTGCCAGCAGTTCGCGACTCCAAGAGACCCAGTACTTC. It is translated as CASSSRLQETQYF.

The V call is TRBV12-5, the J call TRBJ1-1, with D unclear. CDR3 length: 11 residues. In germline, CDR1 is LGHNT, CDR2 FRNRAP. V was trimmed by 3 bases and J by 8 bases, leaving 7 bases between them. The CDR3 DNA reads as TGTGCTAGTGGTTTCGCAGGAGAAGCTTTCTTT. Its translation is CASGFAGEAFF.

In regard to this clone: This sample also contains other DNA sequences that code for the same CDR3. The V call is TRBV7-6, the J call TRBJ1-1; 9 bases align to TRBD1. The length of the CDR3 is 13 residues. Germline CDR1 and CDR2: SGHVS and FNYEAQ. V was pared by 6 bases and J by 5 bases, with 4 bases of the junction left unmatched. In DNA form, the CDR3 reads TGTGCCAGCAGGGACAGGGGAGGGACTGAAGCTTTCTTT. Translation gives CASRDRGGTEAFF.

This clone was observed once. V gene TRBV6-1 combines with J gene TRBJ2-1, with TRBD2 matching over 7 bases. CDR1 MNHNS and CDR2 SASEGT come from the germline V gene. Trimming cost V 8 bases and J 9 bases; bases outside gene matches: 16. The CDR3 contains 15 residues. CDR3 bases: TGTGCCAGCGCCCTAGGTTGGCGGGAGCATAGTGAGCAGTTCTTC. It codes for CASALGWREHSEQFF.

V is TRBV4-2 and J is TRBJ1-3, with 11 bases that match TRBD1. The CDR3 is 17 residues long. Looked up from germline, CDR1 is LGHNA and CDR2 is YNFKEQ. J lost 1 base, V lost 7 bases, and 9 bases had no gene match. The CDR3 spells CASKPGQGALSGNTIYF. Here the CDR3 DNA reads TGTGCCAGCAAACCTGGACAGGGGGCATTATCTGGAAACACCATATATTTT.

The gene calls are TRBV29-1 and TRBJ1-2; a possible D gene is TRBD1 (5 bases). CDR1 and CDR2 from the germline V gene are SQVTM and ANQGSEA. There are 13 residues in the CDR3. V shed 0 bases and J shed 2 bases, with 7 bases lying between them. The CDR3 region is CSVEDQGNYGYTF. CDR3 coding DNA: TGCAGCGTTGAAGATCAGGGAAACTATGGCTACACCTTC.

The rearrangement links TRBV4-3 to TRBJ1-6, with a weak D call TRBD1 (5 bases). V lost 0 bases, J lost 13 bases, and 19 bases lay in between. The CDR3 sequence is 16 residues long. Germline-derived CDR1 and CDR2 are LGHNA and YSLEER. The CDR3 sequence is CASSQDRSQGLWPLHF. DNA of the CDR3: TGCGCCAGCAGCCAAGATAGGAGCCAGGGTCTGTGGCCCCTCCACTTT.

V is TRBV7-6 and J is TRBJ2-5; a possible D gene is TRBD1 (5 bases). V lost 6 bases, J lost 1 base, and 9 bases lay in between. The germline CDR1 and CDR2 sequences are SGHVS and FNYEAQ. The CDR3 loop spans 13 amino acids. The CDR3 bases are TGTGCCAGCAGGACAGACAGCCAAGAGACCCAGTACTTC. Its translation is CASRTDSQETQYF.

This clone was counted only a few times. The rearrangement links TRBV6-5 to TRBJ2-7; 11 nucleotides line up with TRBD2. This CDR3 comprises 14 residues. Looked up from germline, CDR1 is MNHEY and CDR2 is SVGAGI. The trim removed 4 bases at V and 1 base at J, leaving 0 bases unmatched. For the CDR3, the DNA is TGTGCCAGCAGTTGGACTAGCGGGTCCTACGAGCAGTACTTC. Translating it yields CASSWTSGSYEQYF.

This chain joins TRBV28 and TRBJ1-2; 7 bases match TRBD1. After removal of 6 bases from V and 10 bases from J, the junction contained 11 bases not matched to a gene. The length of the CDR3 is 13 residues. Germline V gene lookup returns CDR1 MDHEN and CDR2 SYDVKM. The CDR3 reads CASRPTGTRVYTF. The CDR3 DNA reads as TGTGCCAGCAGGCCGACAGGGACCCGAGTCTACACCTTC.

The chain links TRBV6-1 to TRBJ2-7; 7 bases agree with TRBD1. J gave up 5 bases and V 7 bases, and 11 bases lay outside the gene matches. The CDR3 is 14 residues long. From germline, CDR1 is MNHNS and CDR2 SASEGT. The CDR3 DNA sequence: TGTGCCAGCACCACCGACAGGGTGAACGACGAGCAGTACTTC. Its translation is CASTTDRVNDEQYF.

This clone was seen a handful of times. V is TRBV6-6 and J is TRBJ1-2; 8 positions match TRBD1. Losses at the gene ends were 5 bases for V and 6 bases for J; bases not matched to a gene: 8. The CDR3 extends over 14 amino acids. CDR1 is MNHNY and CDR2 is SVGAGI in the germline V gene (reference sequence). The CDR3 region is CASSLQGGGNGYTF. The CDR3 nucleotides are TGTGCCAGCAGTCTACAGGGGGGAGGGAATGGCTACACCTTC.

The chain links TRBV6-5 to TRBJ2-1; D may be TRBD2 (7 bases). The CDR3 totals 15 residues. Looked up from germline, CDR1 is MNHEY and CDR2 is SVGAGI. Trimming left V 6 bases short and J 3 bases short, with 15 bases between. CDR3 coding DNA: TGTGCCAGCAGCCAGGGGAGGGCCTACTACAATGAGCAGTTCTTC. This encodes CASSQGRAYYNEQFF.

V is TRBV7-3 and J is TRBJ2-2, with TRBD2 as a possible D gene (8 bases). This CDR3 has 16 residues. V was pared by 5 bases and J by 5 bases, with 18 bases between. Germline V gene lookup returns CDR1 SGHTA and CDR2 FQGTGA. The CDR3 here is CASSPREGAGTGELFF. The CDR3 coding sequence is TGTGCCAGCAGCCCCCGGGAGGGGGCTGGAACCGGGGAGCTGTTTTTT.

This clone showed up just a few times. The chain combines TRBV19 with TRBJ2-5; 8 nucleotides match TRBD2. The CDR3 spans 14 residues. V shed 2 bases, J shed 4 bases, and the junction held 3 bases outside the gene matches. Germline V gene sequence: CDR1 LNHDA, CDR2 SQIVND (reference sequence). CDR3 residues: CASSITGGGETQYF. CDR3 sequence (DNA): TGTGCCAGTAGTATAACGGGAGGGGGAGAGACCCAGTACTTC.

V is TRBV5-1 and J is TRBJ2-7; 10 bases align to TRBD2. The V segment lost 5 bases and the J segment 5 bases; nucleotides outside the gene matches: 10. Germline CDR1 SGHRS, CDR2 YFSETQ. There are 15 residues in the CDR3. CDR3 in amino acids: CASRASTSGTHEQYF. Here the CDR3 DNA reads TGCGCCAGCAGGGCGTCCACTAGCGGGACCCACGAGCAGTACTTC. The full variable domain, rest sourced from reference TRBV5-1 and TRBJ2-7, is KAGVTQTPRYLIKTRGQQVTLSCSPISGHRSVSWYQQTPGQGLQFLFEYFSETQRNKGNFPGRFSGRQFSNSRSEMNVSTLELGDSALYLCASRASTSGTHEQYFGPGTRLTVT.

The rearrangement links TRBV15 to TRBJ2-5, with 11 positions matching TRBD1. The J segment lost 5 bases and the V segment lost 8 bases, leaving 7 bases of the junction unmatched. Germline lookup yields CDR1 LNHNV and CDR2 YYDKDF (reference sequence). This CDR3 contains 14 residues. The DNA of the CDR3 is TGTGCCACCTGGGACAGGGGGTCGTCGGAGACCCAGTACTTC. This codes for CATWDRGSSETQYF.

This clone showed up many times. The V and J genes are TRBV28 and TRBJ2-5, with TRBD1 matching over 7 bases. V lost 5 bases, J lost 4 bases, and 7 bases stayed unmatched. This CDR3 comprises 14 residues. Germline values: CDR1 MDHEN, CDR2 SYDVKM. The CDR3 DNA reads TGTGCCAGCAGTCGAGGACAGGTTAGAGAGACCCAGTACTTC. This codes for CASSRGQVRETQYF.

The chain carries TRBV30 and TRBJ2-1, with 11 positions matching TRBD2. V lost 2 bases and J lost 12; bases outside the gene matches: 9. The CDR3 contains 14 residues. Germline CDR1 and CDR2: GTSNPN and SVGIG (reference sequence). As DNA, the CDR3 is TGTGCCTGGAGTCGGGTAGCGGGAGGGCTGTGGCAGTTCTTC. This translates into CAWSRVAGGLWQFF.